This TCR beta chain comes out of a study of blood T cell repertoires in COVID-19. As for the study in general: Samples came from the United States, Italy and Spain, spanning acute and convalescent COVID-19. In each case, the material was cDNA or gDNA derived from T cells, B-cell-depleted T cells, or PBMCs.

Germline loops: CDR1 SEHNR, CDR2 FQNEAQ (reference sequence). V was trimmed by 5 bases and J by 1 base, leaving 11 bases between them. CDR3 length: 14 residues. This clone was observed once. Original data processing: Quantification of nucleated cells was approximated via reference gene primer amplification. Profiling relied on immunoSEQ multiplex PCR, and the TCRdb table lists in-frame clones only, not all of them. The V and J calls and clone size are taken from that table; D and trimming were inferred from the DNA. The sample lists about 82,000 clones, around 81% seen once, with around 43% in the top ten.

The receptor's source is a man aged 80 or over with acute or convalescent COVID-19. Input material: peripheral blood. The chain links TRBV7-9 to TRBJ1-1, with D possibly matching TRBD1 (5 bases). The CDR3 spells CASSTRQGNTEAFF. The CDR3 nucleotides read TGTGCCAGCAGCACGCGTCAGGGGAACACTGAAGCTTTCTTT. Combining the CDR3 with reference TRBV7-9 and TRBJ1-1 gives the whole variable domain DTGVSQNPRHKITKRGQNVTFRCDPISEHNRLYWYRQTLGQGPEFLTYFQNEAQLEKSRLLSDRFSAERPKGSFSTLEIQRTEQGDSAMYLCASSTRQGNTEAFFGQGTRLTVV.